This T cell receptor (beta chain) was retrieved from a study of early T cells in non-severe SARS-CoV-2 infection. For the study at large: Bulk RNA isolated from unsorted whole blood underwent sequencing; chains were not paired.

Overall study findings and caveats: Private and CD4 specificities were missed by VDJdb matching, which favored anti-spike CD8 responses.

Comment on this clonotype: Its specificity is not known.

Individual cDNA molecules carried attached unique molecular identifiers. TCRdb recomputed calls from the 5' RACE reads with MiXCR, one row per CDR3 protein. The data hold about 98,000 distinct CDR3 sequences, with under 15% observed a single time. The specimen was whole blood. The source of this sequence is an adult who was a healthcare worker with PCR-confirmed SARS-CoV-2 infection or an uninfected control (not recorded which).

This CDR3 is CASSQELTGELFF. In DNA, the CDR3 is TGTGCCAGCAGCCAAGAACTAACCGGGGAGCTGTTTTTT. The rearrangement links TRBV4-2 to TRBJ2-2; D uncertain. V gave up 0 bases and J gave up 5 bases, with 4 bases separating them. This CDR3 comprises 13 residues. Germline CDR1 is LGHNA and CDR2 is YNFKEQ.